Here is one T cell receptor (beta chain) with its context. The clone's antigen remains unknown. No base qualities exist here, and no much larger clone lies one base off it. Single viable CD3+CD4+CD8-CD45RO+ cells were sorted as memory CD4+ T cells on a FACSAria II. To determine CMV serostatus, a Roche Elecsys assay was used that detects serum IgG against CMV pp150, pp28, p38 and p52. After thawing, total CD4+ T cells were enriched by positive selection with CD4 magnetic microbeads. The samples came from a separate study whose specific focus was interrogating the CD4+ T cell memory repertoire. Peripheral blood mononuclear cells were isolated and cryopreserved according to standard operating procedures, and serum was kept at -80 degrees C. The staining relied on CD3-PerCP (BW264/56), CD4-APC (RPA-T4), CD45RO-PE (UCHT1) and CD8-Pacific Orange (3B5) antibodies, and Sytox blue was used to exclude non-viable cells.

V loses 5 bases of germline sequence and J loses 7 bases, and the interval between the two ends is 12 bases. The germline V gene provides CDR1 LGHNA and CDR2 YNFKEQ. The CDR3 sequence holds 13 residues, the cysteine and phenylalanine included. Only CDR3 DNA is held: 39 bases, read in frame from base 1. The Quick-DNA Microprep Kit was used to extract genomic DNA from the sorted cells. Amplification of TCRbeta DNA was done with the immunoSEQ hsTCRbeta kit, following the protocol from the manufacturer. TCRbeta libraries were sequenced on an Illumina MiSeq instrument. As for the original processing: Following removal of out-of-frame sequences, 2 million to 2.5 million distinct TCRbeta sequences were retained, with an average of roughly 71,000 per individual. Each individual was scored according to the count of approximately 170 previously reported CMV-associated TCRbeta sequences and the total productive distinct TCRbeta count. A beta-binomial model was reimplemented in Python, and scikit-learn random forests with default parameters were trained on data from the US cohort. Classifier performance on the Belgian cohort was summarized as median AUC with percentile confidence intervals calculated over 10,000 bootstrap iterations. The clones in this table, taken by TCRdb from immuneACCESS, are in-frame only. Not every clone is retained; where verified, under half of the shortfall comes from an unresolved V gene, and the cause of the rest is unknown. For V, J and clone size, that table is used; D and trimming come from the DNA. The sample table lists some 26,000 clones, around 80% of them with a count of one. The top ten constitute approximately 0.68% of the sample.

This entry belongs to a study of memory CD4+ T cells and cytomegalovirus serostatus (dated by TCRdb to the late 2010s). As for the study more broadly: The cohort comprised 33 healthy Belgian adults, 9 CMV seropositive and some 25 CMV seronegative. CD4+ memory TCRbeta repertoires of a Belgian cohort with known cytomegalovirus serostatus were sequenced in order to replicate a published TCR-based CMV serostatus classifier. What the authors observed across the whole study: Among the 150 to 200 previously reported CMV-associated TCRbeta sequences, approximately 70 showed up in the CD4+ memory repertoires, with each one found in between one and five individuals. Results were interpreted as suggesting that the CMV-associated TCR signature is largely present in the CD4+ memory repertoire. On the Belgian cohort, the classifier built on the original framework reached a median bootstrapped AUC of roughly 0.96, with a 95% CI of 0.76-1.00. For predicting CMV serostatus, the median bootstrapped AUC was about 0.95 using the original framework and about 0.9 using a US-trained random forest. Unlike the original study, which covered naive and memory CD4+ and CD8+ populations, the Belgian study sequenced only CD4+CD45RO+ memory cells.

Sequencing was performed on memory CD4+ T cells from blood. The TCR originated in an adult in good health and CMV-seronegative. The chain is encoded by TRBV4-2 joined to TRBJ1-5, and TRBD1 may be the D gene, going by 5 matching bases. The sequenced DNA is TGTGCCAGCAGCTCAGATCGGGGGCAGCCCCAGCATTTT. This is translated as CASSSDRGQPQHF.